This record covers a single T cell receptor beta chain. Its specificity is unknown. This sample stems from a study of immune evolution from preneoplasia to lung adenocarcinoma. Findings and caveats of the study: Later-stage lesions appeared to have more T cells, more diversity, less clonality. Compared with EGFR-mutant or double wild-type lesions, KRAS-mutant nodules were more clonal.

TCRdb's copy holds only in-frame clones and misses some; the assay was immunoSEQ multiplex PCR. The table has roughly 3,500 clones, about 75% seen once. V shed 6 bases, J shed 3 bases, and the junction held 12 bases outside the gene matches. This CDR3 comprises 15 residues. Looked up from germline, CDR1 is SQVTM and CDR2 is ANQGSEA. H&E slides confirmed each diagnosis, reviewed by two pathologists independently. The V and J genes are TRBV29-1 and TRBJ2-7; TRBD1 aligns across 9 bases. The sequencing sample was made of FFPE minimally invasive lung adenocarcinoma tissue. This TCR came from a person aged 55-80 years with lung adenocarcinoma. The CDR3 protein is CSVLFPGQGRYEQYF. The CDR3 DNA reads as TGCAGCGTCTTATTTCCGGGACAGGGTCGCTACGAGCAGTACTTC.